This T cell receptor (beta chain) was obtained from a study of T cells in Graves' hyperthyroidism and ophthalmopathy. Across the study: The authors collected peripheral blood at initial diagnosis, before any treatment. Study-level findings and limits: Blood held most thyroid clonotypes expanded above 0.001 frequency.

Stable hyperthyroidism: no ophthalmopathy progression over 18 months of follow-up. Fresh peripheral blood, 9.5 to 10 ml of it, supplied the PBMCs. Worth noting for this clonotype: No antigen is known for it.

RNA transcripts served as the template for amplifying TCR beta CDR3 regions. A set of HTBI primers served as the primers for a first-round RT-PCR of the TCR CDR3. TCRdb processed the multiplex PCR reads anew with MiXCR; each CDR3 protein has one entry. Among some 800,000 distinct CDR3 sequences listed, roughly 40% were seen once. The V end was cut by 1 base, the J end by 7 bases, with 13 bases between. CDR1 SNHLY and CDR2 FYNNEI come from the germline V gene. This CDR3 comprises 15 residues. The TCR originated in a man younger than 30 with Graves' hyperthyroidism. The specimen was blood. The gene calls are TRBV2 and TRBJ1-4; D is perhaps TRBD1 (5 bases). The CDR3 protein is CASSEESGSSEKLFF. In DNA form, the CDR3 reads TGTGCCAGCAGTGAAGAGTCAGGGTCGAGTGAAAAACTGTTTTTT.